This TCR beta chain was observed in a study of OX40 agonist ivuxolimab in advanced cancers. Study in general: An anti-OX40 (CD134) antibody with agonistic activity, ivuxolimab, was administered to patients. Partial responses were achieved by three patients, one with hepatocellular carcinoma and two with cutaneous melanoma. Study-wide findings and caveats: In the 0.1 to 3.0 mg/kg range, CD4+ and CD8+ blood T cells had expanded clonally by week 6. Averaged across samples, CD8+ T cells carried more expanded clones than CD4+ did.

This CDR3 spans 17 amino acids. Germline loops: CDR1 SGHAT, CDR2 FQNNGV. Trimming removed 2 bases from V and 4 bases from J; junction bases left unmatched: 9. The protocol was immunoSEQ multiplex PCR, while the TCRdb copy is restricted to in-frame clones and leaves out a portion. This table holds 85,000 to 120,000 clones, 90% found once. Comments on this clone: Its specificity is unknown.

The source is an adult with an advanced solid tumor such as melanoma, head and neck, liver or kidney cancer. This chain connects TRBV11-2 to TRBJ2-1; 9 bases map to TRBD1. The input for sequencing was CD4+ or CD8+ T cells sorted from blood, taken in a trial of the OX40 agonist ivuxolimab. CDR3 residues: CASSLLGGTGTYNEQFF. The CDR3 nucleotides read TGTGCCAGCAGCTTATTGGGGGGGACAGGGACATACAATGAGCAGTTCTTC. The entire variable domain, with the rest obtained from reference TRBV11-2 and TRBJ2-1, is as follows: EAGVAQSPRYKIIEKRQSVAFWCNPISGHATLYWYQQILGQGPKLLIQFQNNGVVDDSQLPKDRFSAERLKGVDSTLKIQPAKLEDSAVYLCASSLLGGTGTYNEQFFGPGTRLTVL.